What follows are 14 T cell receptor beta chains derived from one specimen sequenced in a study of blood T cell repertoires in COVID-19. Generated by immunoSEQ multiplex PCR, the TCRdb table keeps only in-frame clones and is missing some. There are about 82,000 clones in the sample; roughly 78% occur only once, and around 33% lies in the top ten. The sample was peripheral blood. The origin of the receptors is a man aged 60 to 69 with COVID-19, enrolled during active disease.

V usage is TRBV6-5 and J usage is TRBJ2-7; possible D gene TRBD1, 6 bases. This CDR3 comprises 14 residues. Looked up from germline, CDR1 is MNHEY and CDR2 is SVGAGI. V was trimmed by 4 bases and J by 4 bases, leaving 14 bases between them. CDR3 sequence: CASSSGTLEYEQYF. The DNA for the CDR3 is TGTGCCAGCAGTTCCGGGACATTAGAGTACGAGCAGTACTTC.

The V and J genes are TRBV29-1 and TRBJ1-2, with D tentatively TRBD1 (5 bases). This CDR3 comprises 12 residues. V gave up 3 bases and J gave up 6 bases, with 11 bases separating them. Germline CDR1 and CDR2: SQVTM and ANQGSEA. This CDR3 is CSVEEGRHGYTF. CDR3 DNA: TGCAGCGTTGAGGAGGGGCGTCATGGCTACACCTTC.

The CDR3 reads CASSIAGGFTEQFF. CDR3 coding DNA: TGTGCCAGTAGTATAGCGGGAGGGTTCACTGAGCAGTTCTTC. This rearrangement joins TRBV19 to TRBJ2-1; 8 nucleotides align to TRBD2. J gave up 9 bases and V 1 base, and 5 bases lay outside the gene matches. Looked up from germline, CDR1 is LNHDA and CDR2 is SQIVND (reference sequence). The CDR3 spans 14 residues.

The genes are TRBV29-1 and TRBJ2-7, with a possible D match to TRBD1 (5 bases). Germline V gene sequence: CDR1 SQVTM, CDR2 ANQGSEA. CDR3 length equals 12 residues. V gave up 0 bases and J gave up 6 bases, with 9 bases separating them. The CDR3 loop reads CSVEDLGAEQYF. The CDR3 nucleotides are TGCAGCGTTGAAGATCTAGGGGCCGAGCAGTACTTC.

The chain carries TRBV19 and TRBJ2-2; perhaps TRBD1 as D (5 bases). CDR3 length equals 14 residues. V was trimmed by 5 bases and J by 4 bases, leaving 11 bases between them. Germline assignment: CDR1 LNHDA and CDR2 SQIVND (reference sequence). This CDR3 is CASSVPRVTGELFF. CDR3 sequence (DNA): TGTGCCAGTAGTGTCCCCAGGGTCACCGGGGAGCTGTTTTTT.

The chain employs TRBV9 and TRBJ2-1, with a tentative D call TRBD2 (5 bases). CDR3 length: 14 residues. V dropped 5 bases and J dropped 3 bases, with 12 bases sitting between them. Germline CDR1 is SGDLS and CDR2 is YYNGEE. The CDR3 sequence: CASSAGFFYNEQFF. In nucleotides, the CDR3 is TGTGCCAGCAGTGCGGGCTTCTTCTACAATGAGCAGTTCTTC.

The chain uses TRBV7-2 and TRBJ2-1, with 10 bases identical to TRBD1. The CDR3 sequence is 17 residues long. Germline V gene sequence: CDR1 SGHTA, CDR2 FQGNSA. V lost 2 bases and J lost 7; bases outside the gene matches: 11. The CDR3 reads CASSLMSGGTGVNEQFF. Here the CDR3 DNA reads TGTGCCAGCAGCTTAATGAGTGGCGGGACAGGGGTTAATGAGCAGTTCTTC.

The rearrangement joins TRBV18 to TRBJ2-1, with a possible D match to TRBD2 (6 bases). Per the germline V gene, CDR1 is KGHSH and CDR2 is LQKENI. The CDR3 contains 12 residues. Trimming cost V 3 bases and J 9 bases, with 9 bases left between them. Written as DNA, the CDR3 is TGTGCCAGCTCACCCAAGGAGGGTGAGCAGTTCTTC. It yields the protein CASSPKEGEQFF.

The chain's CDR3 is CASSPRTGSSQPQHF. DNA for the CDR3: TGTGCCAGCTCACCCCGAACAGGGAGTTCTCAGCCCCAGCATTTT. The V and J genes are TRBV18 and TRBJ1-5; D is perhaps TRBD1 (6 bases). The V end was cut by 3 bases, the J end by 6 bases, with 15 bases between. In germline, CDR1 is KGHSH, CDR2 LQKENI. The CDR3 is made up of 15 amino acids.

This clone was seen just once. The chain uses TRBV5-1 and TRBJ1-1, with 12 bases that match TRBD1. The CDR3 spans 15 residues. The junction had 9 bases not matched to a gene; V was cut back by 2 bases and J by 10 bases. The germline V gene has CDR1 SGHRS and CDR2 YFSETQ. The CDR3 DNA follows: TGCGCCAGCAGCTTATTACCGGGACAGGGGGCGCGAGCTTTCTTT. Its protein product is CASSLLPGQGARAFF.

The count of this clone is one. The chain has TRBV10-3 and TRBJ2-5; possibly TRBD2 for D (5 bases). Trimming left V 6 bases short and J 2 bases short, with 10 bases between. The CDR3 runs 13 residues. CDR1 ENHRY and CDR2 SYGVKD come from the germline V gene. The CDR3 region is CAISRTPQETQYF. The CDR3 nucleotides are TGTGCCATCAGCCGGACTCCACAAGAGACCCAGTACTTC.

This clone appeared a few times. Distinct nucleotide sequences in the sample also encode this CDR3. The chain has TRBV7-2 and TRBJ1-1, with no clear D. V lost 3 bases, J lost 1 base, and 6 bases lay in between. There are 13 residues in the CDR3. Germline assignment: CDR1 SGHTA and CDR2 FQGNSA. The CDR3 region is CASSLSGNTEAFF. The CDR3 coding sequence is TGTGCCAGCAGCTTGTCCGGGAACACTGAAGCTTTCTTT.

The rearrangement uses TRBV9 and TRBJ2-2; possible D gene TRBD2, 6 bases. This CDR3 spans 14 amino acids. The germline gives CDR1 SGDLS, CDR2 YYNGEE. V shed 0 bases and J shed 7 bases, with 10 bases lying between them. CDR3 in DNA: TGTGCCAGCAGCGTAGCACTAGCCGGCGGGGAGCTGTTTTTT. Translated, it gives CASSVALAGGELFF. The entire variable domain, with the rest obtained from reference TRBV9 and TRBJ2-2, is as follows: DSGVTQTPKHLITATGQRVTLRCSPRSGDLSVYWYQQSLDQGLQFLIQYYNGEERAKGNILERFSAQQFPDLHSELNLSSLELGDSALYFCASSVALAGGELFFGEGSRLTVL.

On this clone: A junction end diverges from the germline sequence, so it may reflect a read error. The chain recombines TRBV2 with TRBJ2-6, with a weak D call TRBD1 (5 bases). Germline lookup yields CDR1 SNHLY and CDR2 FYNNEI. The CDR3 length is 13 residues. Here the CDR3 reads CAGRASGANVLTF. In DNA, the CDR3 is TGTGCCGGCAGGGCCTCTGGGGCCAACGTCCTGACTTTC.